The entry below describes one T cell receptor beta chain. This sample stems from a study of cytomegalovirus exposure and HLA in healthy donors. The PCR employed 60 Vbeta primers together with 13 Jbeta primers. Here immunoSEQ multiplex PCR was the method, and the copy in TCRdb shows in-frame clones only, minus some. The sample includes over 100,000 clones, 75% to 90% seen only once; the top ten take roughly 7.8%. There are 18 residues in the CDR3. CDR1 and CDR2 (germline): SGHNT, YYREEE (reference sequence). V shed 4 bases, J shed 4 bases, and the junction held 18 bases outside the gene matches. The material sequenced was PBMCs. The sequence was collected from a woman aged 45 to 65 in good health and CMV-seropositive. The V call is TRBV5-4, the J call TRBJ1-2, with 8 bases lining up with TRBD1. The CDR3: CASSPNSGGNAPGYGYTF. The CDR3 DNA reads TGTGCCAGCAGCCCAAACTCAGGGGGCAATGCGCCTGGCTATGGCTACACCTTC.